This T cell receptor (beta chain) comes out of a study of Graves' ophthalmopathy and Graves' hyperthyroidism. RNA transcripts were the source from which TCR beta CDR3 regions were amplified. First-round RT-PCR employed HTBI primers, with a second-round multiplex PCR after it. MiXCR, applied by TCRdb to the multiplex PCR reads, yields one record per CDR3 protein. The sample carries almost 750,000 distinct CDR3 sequences, 40% recorded once. V lost 6 bases, J lost 3 bases, and 10 bases stayed unmatched. The CDR3 has 14 residues. CDR1 and CDR2 (germline): DFQATT, SNEGSKA (reference sequence). Uncontrolled infections, other autoimmune diseases, pregnancy or lactation barred patients from enrollment. This clonotype has only a few counts.

The J gene is TRBJ2-7, the V gene TRBV20-1; 8 bases fit TRBD2. The sequence came from an adult man with Graves' ophthalmopathy. Material for sequencing was peripheral blood. The CDR3 region is CSAEGSGSHYEQYF. The CDR3, as DNA: TGCAGTGCCGAAGGAAGCGGGAGCCACTACGAGCAGTACTTC.